The 24 T cell receptor beta chains listed next were all sequenced from one sample in a study of blood T cell repertoires in COVID-19. Sequencing was performed with immunoSEQ multiplex PCR; in TCRdb, only in-frame clones are kept and a portion is missing. The profile shows approximately 210,000 clones, roughly nine tenths of them singletons. Sequencing was carried out using peripheral blood. The source of these receptors is a man aged 25 to 40 with acute or convalescent COVID-19.

The V call is TRBV5-4, the J call TRBJ2-1; no reliable D call. The CDR3 is made up of 11 amino acids. Trimming stripped 4 bases from V and 6 bases from J, with 5 bases between. Germline V gene lookup returns CDR1 SGHNT and CDR2 YYREEE (reference sequence). CDR3: CASSHSNEQFF. CDR3 bases: TGTGCCAGCAGCCACAGCAATGAGCAGTTCTTC.

This clone came up once. V gene TRBV19 combines with J gene TRBJ2-7; the match to TRBD2 covers 13 bases. Trimming cost V 5 bases and J 3 bases; bases outside gene matches: 4. Germline lookup yields CDR1 LNHDA and CDR2 SQIVND (reference sequence). This CDR3 has 15 residues. CDR3: CASSVGTSGNYEQYF. CDR3 in DNA: TGTGCCAGTAGTGTCGGGACTAGCGGGAACTACGAGCAGTACTTC.

This chain connects TRBV18 to TRBJ1-6, with TRBD1 matching 8 bases. Germline V gene sequence: CDR1 KGHSH, CDR2 LQKENI. This CDR3 has 16 residues. The V and J ends lost 3 bases and 5 bases, in that order; junction bases with no gene match: 6. The CDR3 loop is CASSPRGQMDNSPLHF. The CDR3 coding sequence is TGTGCCAGCTCACCCAGGGGGCAAATGGATAATTCACCCCTCCACTTT.

This clone showed up just a few times. V and J are TRBV6-1 and TRBJ1-2, with TRBD1 identical over 7 bases. Germline V gives CDR1 MNHNS, CDR2 SASEGT. V shed 1 base and J 8 bases; nucleotides not matched to a gene: 13. The CDR3 runs to 16 residues. Here the CDR3 DNA reads TGTGCCAGCAGTGAAGGACTCACCGCGGACAGGCTGGGCTACACCTTC. It translates to CASSEGLTADRLGYTF.

The chain employs TRBV6-6 and TRBJ1-6; D unclear. The germline V gene encodes CDR1 MNHNY and CDR2 SVGAGI (reference sequence). With 6 bases removed from V and 7 bases from J, the gap between germline ends came to 16 bases. CDR3 length equals 15 residues. The CDR3 sequence: CASRYTPEGNSPLHF. The DNA of the CDR3 is TGTGCCAGCAGATACACACCAGAGGGAAATTCACCCCTCCACTTT.

This CDR3 is CASTRKETQYF. The CDR3 nucleotides read TGTGCCAGCACGAGGAAAGAGACCCAGTACTTC. V is TRBV6-6 and J is TRBJ2-5; D not resolved. Deletions cut 7 bases from V and 3 bases from J, with 6 bases between. CDR1 is MNHNY and CDR2 is SVGAGI in the germline V gene (reference sequence). This CDR3 has 11 residues.

V is TRBV29-1 and J is TRBJ2-7, with D tentatively TRBD1 (7 bases). CDR1 and CDR2 (germline): SQVTM, ANQGSEA. The CDR3 runs to 15 residues. V was shortened by 4 bases and J by 6 bases, with 22 bases between the two germline ends. CDR3 residues: CSVGGSRGAPGEQYF. The CDR3 coding sequence is TGCAGCGTTGGCGGGTCCAGGGGGGCGCCTGGCGAGCAGTACTTC.

This clone was detected once. The chain employs TRBV30 and TRBJ2-1; a weak D match, TRBD2 (5 bases). Trimming removed 3 bases at V and 9 bases at J, with 15 bases between. This CDR3 spans 13 amino acids. Per the germline V gene, CDR1 is GTSNPN and CDR2 is SVGIG (reference sequence). The CDR3 protein is CAWSPRSGSEQFF. Here the CDR3 DNA reads TGTGCCTGGAGCCCTCGATCGGGGAGTGAGCAGTTCTTC.

This chain joins TRBV7-2 and TRBJ1-4; 8 nucleotides line up with TRBD1. After removal of 5 bases from V and 7 bases from J, the junction contained 9 bases not matched to a gene. There are 15 residues in the CDR3. Per germline, CDR1 SGHTA and CDR2 FQGNSA. CDR3 loop: CASSPKTGEGEKLFF. CDR3 DNA sequence: TGTGCCAGCAGCCCCAAGACAGGGGAGGGTGAAAAACTGTTTTTT.

The rearrangement joins TRBV7-9 to TRBJ2-3, with TRBD1 identical over 7 bases. The trim removed 0 bases at V and 10 bases at J, leaving 10 bases unmatched. The CDR3 totals 15 residues. Germline V gene lookup returns CDR1 SEHNR and CDR2 FQNEAQ (reference sequence). Here the CDR3 reads CASSLAGGRNLAQYF. The DNA for the CDR3 is TGTGCCAGCAGCTTAGCAGGGGGCCGAAACCTCGCGCAGTATTTT.

CDR3 sequence reads: CASSRSGEQYF. CDR3 nucleotide sequence: TGTGCCAGCAGCCGATCGGGGGAGCAGTACTTC. The chain uses TRBV6-2 or TRBV6-3 and TRBJ2-7, with D tentatively TRBD2 (5 bases). Germline V gene data show CDR1 as MNHEY and CDR2 as SVGEGT. This CDR3 is built from 11 residues. V was trimmed by 6 bases and J by 7 bases, leaving 10 bases between them.

This clone was recorded a few times. The gene calls are TRBV28 and TRBJ1-6; D uncertain. This CDR3 is built from 14 residues. Germline CDR1 and CDR2: MDHEN and SYDVKM. Trimming removed 7 bases at V and 7 bases at J, with 14 bases between. CDR3 sequence reads: CASTPRPENSPLHF. Here the CDR3 DNA reads TGTGCCAGCACGCCGCGCCCCGAGAATTCACCCCTCCACTTT.

This chain links TRBV7-3 with TRBJ2-4, with D perhaps TRBD1 (6 bases). The ends were cut back, 4 bases at V and 1 base at J, with 14 bases in the middle. The germline CDR1 and CDR2 sequences are SGHTA and FQGTGA. This CDR3 is built from 16 residues. CDR3 DNA: TGTGCCAGCAGCTCTCACAGGGTTTGGGCCAAAAACATTCAGTACTTC. Its protein product is CASSSHRVWAKNIQYF.

This clone was detected only once. The gene calls are TRBV11-3 and TRBJ2-5, with D possibly being TRBD2 (7 bases). This CDR3 spans 14 amino acids. The germline gives CDR1 SGHNT, CDR2 YENEEA. Trimming cost V 4 bases and J 2 bases, with 11 bases left between them. The DNA of the CDR3 is TGTGCCAGCAGCTCCGGGGGGCGGCAAGAGACCCAGTACTTC. The encoded protein is CASSSGGRQETQYF.

This clone was seen once. The V and J genes are TRBV3-1 (or the pseudogene TRBV3-2) and TRBJ1-3; 9 bases map to TRBD1. The CDR3 runs 16 residues. After removal of 1 base from V and 4 bases from J, the junction contained 5 bases not matched to a gene. Germline V gene data show CDR1 as LGHDT and CDR2 as YNNKEL (reference sequence). CDR3 coding DNA: TGTGCCAGCAGCCAAGTGCGGACAGGGGTCGGAAACACCATATATTTT. Residues: CASSQVRTGVGNTIYF.

For this clone: A junction boundary mismatches the germline segment, possibly from a read error. The chain combines TRBV6-1 with TRBJ2-7; possible D gene TRBD1, 5 bases. The CDR3 sequence is 13 residues long. Germline CDR1 MNHNS, CDR2 SASEGT. In DNA form, the CDR3 reads TGTGCCAGCAGTGAAATGGGGCAGCTCGCCTTATTCTTC. It is translated as CASSEMGQLALFF.

This clone was recorded a few times. The chain is built from TRBV3-1 (or the pseudogene TRBV3-2) and TRBJ1-1; 10 bases agree with TRBD1. This CDR3 region has 16 residues. V was clipped by 6 bases and J by 8 bases; unmatched bases: 15. CDR1 and CDR2 from the germline V gene are LGHDT and YNNKEL (reference sequence). The CDR3 is CASSPRLGTGVLEAFF. In DNA form, the CDR3 reads TGTGCCAGCAGTCCGAGACTCGGGACAGGGGTTCTCGAAGCTTTCTTT.

This clone was observed a handful of times. The chain is built from TRBV28 and TRBJ2-4; D is undetermined. V was shortened by 6 bases and J by 0 bases, with 24 bases between the two germline ends. CDR1 and CDR2 from the germline V gene are MDHEN and SYDVKM. The CDR3 extends over 19 amino acids. The CDR3 DNA reads as TGTGCCAGCAGGCCACTCAAAAATACAGTGACAATAGCCAAAAACATTCAGTACTTC. Translated: CASRPLKNTVTIAKNIQYF. The full variable domain, rest sourced from reference TRBV28 and TRBJ2-4, is DVKVTQSSRYLVKRTGEKVFLECVQDMDHENMFWYRQDPGLGLRLIYFSYDVKMKEKGDIPEGYSVSREKKERFSLILESASTNQTSMYLCASRPLKNTVTIAKNIQYFGAGTRLSVL.

The chain links TRBV29-1 to TRBJ1-1; 8 nucleotides align to TRBD1. V lost 5 bases and J lost 5; bases outside the gene matches: 1. This CDR3 is built from 11 residues. CDR1 SQVTM and CDR2 ANQGSEA come from the germline V gene. The CDR3 bases are TGCAGCGTTCGACAGGGGACTGAAGCTTTCTTT. This gives the protein CSVRQGTEAFF.

The chain uses TRBV5-1 and TRBJ2-5, with 13 nucleotides matching TRBD2. The CDR3 runs 16 residues. V was pared by 4 bases and J by 5 bases, with 8 bases of the junction left unmatched. CDR1 SGHRS and CDR2 YFSETQ come from the germline V gene. In DNA form, the CDR3 reads TGCGCCAGCAGCCAAACTAGCGGGGGGGCTGTTGAGACCCAGTACTTC. Its protein is CASSQTSGGAVETQYF.

The chain employs TRBV27 and TRBJ2-6, with TRBD1 matching 9 bases. From germline, CDR1 is MNHEY and CDR2 SMNVEV (reference sequence). The junction had 12 bases not matched to a gene; V was cut back by 3 bases and J by 3 bases. The CDR3 is made up of 19 amino acids. In DNA form, the CDR3 reads TGTGCCAGCAGTTTTATGCCGGGGACAGGGTATAATGGGGCCAACGTCCTGACTTTC. This sequence encodes CASSFMPGTGYNGANVLTF.

The V gene is TRBV30, the J gene TRBJ2-1, with 11 bases identical to TRBD2. Trimming took 3 bases from V and 9 from J; bases not matched to a gene: 19. Germline CDR1 is GTSNPN and CDR2 is SVGIG (reference sequence). The CDR3 extends over 18 amino acids. CDR3 sequence: CAWSGGLAGTHFVGEQFF. In DNA, the CDR3 is TGTGCCTGGAGCGGTGGACTAGCGGGTACCCATTTTGTAGGTGAGCAGTTCTTC.

The V gene is TRBV10-3, the J gene TRBJ2-3; TRBD2 matches 9 bases. CDR3 length: 17 residues. Germline CDR1 reads ENHRY; CDR2 reads SYGVKD. The V segment lost 0 bases and the J segment 2 bases; nucleotides outside the gene matches: 6. CDR3 protein: CAISESLTSGYTDTQYF. CDR3 bases: TGTGCCATCAGTGAGTCGTTAACTAGCGGGTACACAGATACGCAGTATTTT.

The J gene is TRBJ1-1, the V gene TRBV18, with D tentatively TRBD1 (5 bases). V was pared by 1 base and J by 4 bases, with 10 bases between. The CDR3 extends over 14 amino acids. Germline CDR1 KGHSH, CDR2 LQKENI. This chain's CDR3 is CASSPQGKGTEAFF. The CDR3 DNA is TGTGCCAGCTCACCACAGGGGAAGGGCACTGAAGCTTTCTTT.